This T cell receptor beta chain was sequenced for a study of cytomegalovirus exposure and HLA in healthy donors. Findings and limits, study-wide: Later on, an analysis tied 18,000 or so TCR beta sequences to HLA alleles at 0.05 false discovery rate. Most TCR sequences showed up rarely, but some public TCRs showed up in many donors. A later analysis linked a missense DCLRE1C variant to TCR beta V- and J-gene trimming. High specificity and sensitivity for cytomegalovirus status were reported for the classifier.

Primers: 60 Vbeta forward and 13 Jbeta reverse. Produced via immunoSEQ multiplex PCR; TCRdb's table is partial and in-frame only. The sample lists 170,000 or so clones, roughly 80% occurring once. For this clone: Its antigen is unidentified.

The CDR3 runs 14 residues. CDR1 and CDR2 (germline): SGHTA, FQGTGA. With 1 base removed from V and 6 bases from J, the gap between germline ends came to 10 bases. This TCR was recovered from a boy under 18 in good health and CMV-seronegative. The sample taken for sequencing was PBMCs. V gene TRBV7-3 combines with J gene TRBJ2-1; D uncertain. The CDR3 protein is CASSLIYGVNEQFF. The DNA of the CDR3 is TGTGCCAGCAGCTTAATATACGGTGTCAATGAGCAGTTCTTC.